Sequencing of this TCR beta chain was carried out in a study of radiotherapy plus CTLA-4 blockade in lung cancer. Background on the study: In roughly 19% of patients, objective responses were seen; 30% to 35% had disease control. General observations from the study: Early shifts in blood T cell clones, with interferon-beta, reportedly predicted response best. Expansion in blood of tumor-derived TCR clones was seen after radiotherapy plus ipilimumab.

As to this clone: Its antigen is currently unknown.

Assay used: immunoSEQ multiplex PCR; TCRdb lists only in-frame clones, some missing. The sample contains some 64,000 clones, 65% to 85% of which appear only once. V was clipped by 2 bases and J by 8 bases, with 4 bases between them. Germline V gives CDR1 SEHNR, CDR2 FQNEAQ (reference sequence). This CDR3 region has 11 residues. The TCR sequence derives from a human donor with non-small cell lung cancer whose response to radiotherapy plus ipilimumab could not be evaluated. Some clones in this sample may be carry-over from other donors' samples. The J gene is TRBJ2-1, the V gene TRBV7-9; D is unresolved. This material consisted of peripheral blood, taken from a patient treated with radiotherapy plus ipilimumab. The CDR3 DNA reads TGTGCCAGCAGCTTACTAGATGAGCAGTTCTTC. Protein product: CASSLLDEQFF. The variable domain in full, with the rest retrieved from reference TRBV7-9 and TRBJ2-1, is DTGVSQNPRHKITKRGQNVTFRCDPISEHNRLYWYRQTLGQGPEFLTYFQNEAQLEKSRLLSDRFSAERPKGSFSTLEIQRTEQGDSAMYLCASSLLDEQFFGPGTRLTVL.